This T cell receptor beta chain was recovered during a study of T-cell reconstitution after alpha-beta-depleted transplantation in children. Germline V CDR1 and CDR2: DFQATT, SNEGSKA (reference sequence). J lost 7 bases, V lost 6 bases, and 7 bases had no gene match. This CDR3 spans 13 amino acids. Preparation of the TCRbeta library used unique molecular identifiers. TCRdb re-called the PCR reads with MiXCR, one entry per CDR3 protein. Among about a million distinct CDR3 sequences listed, roughly 29% were seen once. Study-level findings and limits: Recipient T cells and thymic progenitors that survived were the source of the high TCRbeta diversity seen at day 60 in some patients.

To note about this clonotype: Its antigen is not identified.

Sample: PBMCs, mostly from graft donor cells, taken 360 days after TCRalphabeta/CD19-depleted stem cell transplant. The TCR originated in a boy less than two years old who had a stem cell transplant for SCID, so the T cells may come from the graft donor. The chain combines TRBV20-1 with TRBJ2-2; 8 bases agree with TRBD1. CDR3 sequence (DNA): TGCAGTGCAACACATACAGGGGGCGGGGAGCTGTTTTTT. Amino acid sequence: CSATHTGGGELFF.